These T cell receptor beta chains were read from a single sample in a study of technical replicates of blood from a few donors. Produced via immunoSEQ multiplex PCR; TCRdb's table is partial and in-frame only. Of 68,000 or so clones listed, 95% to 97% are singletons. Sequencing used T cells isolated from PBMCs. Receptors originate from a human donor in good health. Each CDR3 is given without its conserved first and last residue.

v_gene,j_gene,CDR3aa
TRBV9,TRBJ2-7,ASSVQHSSYEQY
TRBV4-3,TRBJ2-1,ASSQEGLDNEQF
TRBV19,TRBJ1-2,ASSSPGNGYT
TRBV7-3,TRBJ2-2,ASSLGLAGGAGELF
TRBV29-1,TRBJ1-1,SVTGGNTEAF
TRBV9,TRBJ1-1,ASSARGLPMNTEAF
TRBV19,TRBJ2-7,ASSKERASYEQY
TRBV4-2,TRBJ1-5,ASSQDNQGGSQPQH
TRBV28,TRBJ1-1,ASSLLGGMNTEAF
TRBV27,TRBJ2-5,ASSPTPLLYQETQY
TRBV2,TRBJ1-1,ASSVFGGTEAF
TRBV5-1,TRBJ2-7,ASRGGGSYYEQY
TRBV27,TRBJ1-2,ASSQGGGDGYT
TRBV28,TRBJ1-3,ASSPTSGAGNTIY
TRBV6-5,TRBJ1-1,ASRTGGEYTEAF
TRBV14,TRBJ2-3,ASSPQRLNTDTQY
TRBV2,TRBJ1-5,ATRQEQEQPQH
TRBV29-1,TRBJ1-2,SVPQGEEGYT
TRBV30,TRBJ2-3,AWSGQGAPRHTQY
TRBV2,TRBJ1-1,ASSILRGRNTEAF
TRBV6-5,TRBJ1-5,ASRSAGGDNQPQH
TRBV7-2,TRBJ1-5,ASSSYKRQVEPSQH
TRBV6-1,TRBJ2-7,ASSRQEGSYEQY
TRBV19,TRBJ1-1,ASSITGGNTEAF
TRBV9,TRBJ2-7,ASGQGARAYEQY
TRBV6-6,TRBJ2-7,ASSYGGVIWYEQY
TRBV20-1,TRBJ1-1,RGGAQAF
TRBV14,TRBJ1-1,ASSPHQGGWGNTEAF
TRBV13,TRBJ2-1,ASSDQADRRSYNEQF
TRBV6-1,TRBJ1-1,ASSEMGGAAF
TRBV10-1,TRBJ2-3,ASSSSGTDTQY
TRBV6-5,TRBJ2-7,ASSYYGQGNNYEQY
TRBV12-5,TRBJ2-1,ASGLVVGGPHNEQF
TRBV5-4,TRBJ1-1,ASSLGPGTNTEAF
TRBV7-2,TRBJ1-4,ASSIDRGVEKLF
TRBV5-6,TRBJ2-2,ASSLVRAGNTGELF
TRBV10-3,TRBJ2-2,AISELGAGELF
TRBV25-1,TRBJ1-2,ASRDGHLYGYT
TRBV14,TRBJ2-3,ASSAKRATDTQY
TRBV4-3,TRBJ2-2,ASRMRTGWNGELF
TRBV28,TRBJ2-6,ASKGQSSGANVLT
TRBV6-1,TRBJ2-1,AIFLAGEGTGEQF
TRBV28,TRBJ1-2,ASGEDRVGGYT
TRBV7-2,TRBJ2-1,ASTGLAGWGQF
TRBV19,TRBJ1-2,ASSQTENYGYT
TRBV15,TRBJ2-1,ATSRVVAGISHNEQF
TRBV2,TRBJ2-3,ASSTGLAVITGSTDTQY
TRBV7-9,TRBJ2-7,AGVGSSYEQY
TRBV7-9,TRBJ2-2,ASSFWMSGRSGELF
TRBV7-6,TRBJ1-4,ASSLGGGNEKLF